Listed below are T cell receptor beta chains from one sample, sequenced in a study of glioma-infiltrating T cells. From the multiplex PCR reads, TCRdb called clonotypes with MiXCR, one entry per CDR3 protein. This sample has approximately 130,000 distinct CDR3 sequences, with about 25% found just once. The sequenced sample was glioma tissue, nonneoplastic brain tissue, or PBMCs (not recorded which). The receptors originated from a human donor with low-grade glioma or glioblastoma, undergoing nonglioma brain surgery, or in good health (not recorded which). The CDR3 runs from the conserved cysteine through the conserved F or W. A D gene is named only where the DNA matches it firmly. Where a row states a size, it is once, few, many or the class of an expanded clone; other rows omit it.

>TRBV7-3|-|TRBD2|TRBJ2-2
CASSPRAYTGGTSGELFF
TGTGCCAGCAGCCCCCGGGCTTACACGGGGGGGACAAGCGGGGAGCTGTTTTTT
>TRBV20-1|many|-|TRBJ2-3
CSARAAAESTDTQYF
TGCAGTGCTAGAGCCGCGGCGGAGAGCACAGATACGCAGTATTTT
>TRBV13|-|TRBD2|TRBJ2-5
CASSVAGEETQYF
TGTGCCAGCAGCGTAGCGGGGGAGGAGACCCAGTACTTC
>TRBV19|-|-|TRBJ2-2
CASSPTRAANTGELFF
TGTGCCAGTAGTCCGACCAGGGCGGCGAACACCGGGGAGCTGTTTTTT
>TRBV19|-|TRBD1|TRBJ1-1
CASSTAHRGGTEAFF
TGTGCCAGTAGTACCGCTCACAGGGGAGGAACTGAAGCTTTCTTT
>TRBV7-6|-|TRBD2|TRBJ2-2
CASSLTSGGAGELFF
TGTGCCAGCAGCCTCACTAGCGGGGGGGCCGGGGAGCTGTTTTTT
>TRBV24-1|-|-|TRBJ1-1
CATSDGYLPEAFF
TGTGCCACCAGTGATGGATACCTGCCCGAAGCTTTCTTT
>TRBV12-3/TRBV12-4|-|-|TRBJ2-3
CASNPTARITDTQYF
TGTGCCAGCAACCCCACGGCGCGTATCACAGATACGCAGTATTTT
>TRBV6-1|many|-|TRBJ1-6
CASSEVWADNSPLHF
TGTGCCAGCAGTGAAGTTTGGGCAGATAATTCACCCCTCCACTTT
>TRBV4-1|once|-|TRBJ2-1
CASGQDVGLYSYNEQFF
TGCGCCAGCGGCCAAGATGTGGGGCTTTACTCCTACAATGAGCAGTTCTTC
>TRBV25-1|many|-|TRBJ1-1
CASSGVLTNTEAFF
TGTGCCAGCAGTGGAGTACTGACGAACACTGAAGCTTTCTTT
>TRBV18|few|-|TRBJ1-5
CASSLQESQPQHF
TGTGCCAGCTCTCTTCAGGAAAGTCAGCCCCAGCATTTT
>TRBV2|few|-|TRBJ2-3
CASSAFEFTDTQYF
TGTGCCAGCAGTGCCTTTGAGTTCACAGATACGCAGTATTTT
>TRBV7-9|many|-|TRBJ2-1
CASSLRVVASAMNEQFF
TGTGCCAGCAGCTTACGTGTGGTAGCCAGCGCGATGAATGAGCAGTTCTTC
>TRBV27|-|TRBD2|TRBJ2-3
CASSPSGGATDTQYF
TGTGCCAGCAGTCCAAGCGGGGGGGCCACAGATACGCAGTATTTT
>TRBV20-1|-|TRBD2|TRBJ2-5
CSARATSGGVRATPETQYF
TGCAGTGCTAGGGCTACTAGCGGGGGGGTTCGAGCGACCCCAGAGACCCAGTACTTC
>TRBV20-1|-|-|TRBJ2-3
CSAGPQGAGTDTQYF
TGCAGTGCTGGACCCCAGGGAGCGGGCACAGATACGCAGTATTTT